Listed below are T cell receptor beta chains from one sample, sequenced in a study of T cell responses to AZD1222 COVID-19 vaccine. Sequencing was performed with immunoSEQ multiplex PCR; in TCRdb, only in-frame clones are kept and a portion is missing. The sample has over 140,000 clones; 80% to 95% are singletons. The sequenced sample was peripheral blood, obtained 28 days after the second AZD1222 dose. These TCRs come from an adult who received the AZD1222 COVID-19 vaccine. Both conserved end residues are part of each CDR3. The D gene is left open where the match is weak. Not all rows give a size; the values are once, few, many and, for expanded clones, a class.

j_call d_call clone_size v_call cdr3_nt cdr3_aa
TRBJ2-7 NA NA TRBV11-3 TGTGCCAGCAGCTTAGAAACAGGGCCCTACGAGCAGTACTTC CASSLETGPYEQYF
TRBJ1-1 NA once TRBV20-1 TGCAGTGCTAACAGGGTGACTGAAGCTTTCTTT CSANRVTEAFF
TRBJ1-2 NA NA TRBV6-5 TGTGCCACAAAAGGGTTAGACTATGGCTACACCTTC CATKGLDYGYTF
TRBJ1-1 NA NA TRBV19 TGTGCCAGTAGTATACTCTTCGGACAGTTGAACACTGAAGCTTTCTTT CASSILFGQLNTEAFF
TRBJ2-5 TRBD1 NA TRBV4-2 TGTGCCAGCAGCCCAAACCCCTTCCAGGGGGAAGAGACCCAGTACTTC CASSPNPFQGEETQYF
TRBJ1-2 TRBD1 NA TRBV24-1 TGTGCCACCAGTGAGACGGACAGGGGGCCCTATGGCTACACCTTC CATSETDRGPYGYTF
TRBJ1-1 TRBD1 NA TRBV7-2 TGTGCCAGCGCGGGACAGTTGAACACTGAAGCTTTCTTT CASAGQLNTEAFF
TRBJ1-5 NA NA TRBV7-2 TGTGCCAGCAGCCTAACGTCGGGACGGATCTATAGCAATCAGCCCCAGCATTTT CASSLTSGRIYSNQPQHF
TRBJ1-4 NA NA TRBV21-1 TGTGCCAGCAGCAAAGTCGGTGAGTTAGGGGTAAGATATGAAAAACTGTTTTTT CASSKVGELGVRYEKLFF
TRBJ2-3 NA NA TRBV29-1 TGCAGCGTTGATTCTCCGGGAGAATTGGAAGATACGCAGTATTTT CSVDSPGELEDTQYF
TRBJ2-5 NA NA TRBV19 TGTGCCACTACACAGAACCTTGGGGAGACCCAGTACTTC CATTQNLGETQYF
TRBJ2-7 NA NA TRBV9 TGTGCCAGCAGCGTATATCAGGATAGTGACGGCGAGCAGTACTTC CASSVYQDSDGEQYF
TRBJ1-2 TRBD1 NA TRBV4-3 TGCGCCAGCAGCCAAGATAGGGGACAGGGCTATGGCTACACCTTC CASSQDRGQGYGYTF
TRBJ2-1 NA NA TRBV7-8 TGTGCCAGCAGCCCCGTGCCGGGGTACAATGAGCAGTTCTTC CASSPVPGYNEQFF
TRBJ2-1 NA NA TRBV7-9 TGTGCCAGCAGCTTACAAGGTCTAGGCAATGAGCAGTTCTTC CASSLQGLGNEQFF
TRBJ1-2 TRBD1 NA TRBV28 TGTGCCAGCAGTTTTTTTGACAGGGGGGACTATGGCTACACCTTC CASSFFDRGDYGYTF
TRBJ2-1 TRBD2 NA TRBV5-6 TGTGCCAGCAGCGGAGGGACTAGCGGGAGGTTCCCTTACAATGAGCAGTTCTTC CASSGGTSGRFPYNEQFF
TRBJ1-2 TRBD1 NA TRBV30 TGTGCCTGGATTACCGGGACAGGGGATGATGGCTACACCTTC CAWITGTGDDGYTF
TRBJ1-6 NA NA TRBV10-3 TGTGCCATCAGTGAGTCGAAAGGGTATAATTCACCCCTCCACTTT CAISESKGYNSPLHF
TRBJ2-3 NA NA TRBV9 TGTGCCAGCAGTCGGTCGGCAAGCGCACAAAACACAGATACGCAGTATTTT CASSRSASAQNTDTQYF
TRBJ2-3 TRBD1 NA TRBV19 TGTGCCAGTAGTATTGAAGGGACAGGGTTTACAGATACGCAGTATTTT CASSIEGTGFTDTQYF
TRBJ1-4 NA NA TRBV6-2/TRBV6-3 TGTGCCAGCAGTTACTCCGGGGACCCAAAGGATGAAAAACTGTTTTTT CASSYSGDPKDEKLFF
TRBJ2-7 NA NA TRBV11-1 TGTGCCAGCAGCCTATATAAAGGAGGCTACGAGCAGTACTTC CASSLYKGGYEQYF
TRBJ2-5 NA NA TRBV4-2 TGTGCCAGCAGCCAAGAAAAGGAAACTCTAATAAAGACCCAGTACTTC CASSQEKETLIKTQYF
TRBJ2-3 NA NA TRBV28 TGTGCCAGCGCCTCTTACGGGGACGGCACAGATACGCAGTATTTT CASASYGDGTDTQYF
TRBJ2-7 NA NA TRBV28 TGTGCCAGCAGCAGGGTCGGTAGGAACGAGCAGTACTTC CASSRVGRNEQYF
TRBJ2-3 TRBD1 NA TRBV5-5 TGTGCCAGCAGCCCGCACGGGACAGGGGTGGGAGATACGCAGTATTTT CASSPHGTGVGDTQYF
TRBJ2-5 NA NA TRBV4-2 TGTGCCAGCAGCCAAGATTTTGGGGAGACCCAGTACTTC CASSQDFGETQYF
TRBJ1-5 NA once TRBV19 TGTGCCAGTGGGGGCGGGGACTCGGGCAATCAGCCCCAGCATTTT CASGGGDSGNQPQHF
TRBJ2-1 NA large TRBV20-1 TGCAGTGCTATAAAGATTGAGCAGTTCTTC CSAIKIEQFF
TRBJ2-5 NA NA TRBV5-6 TGTGCCAGCAGCTTTAGGGAGACCCAGTACTTC CASSFRETQYF
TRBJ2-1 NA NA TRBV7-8 TGTGCCAGCAGTTCCACAGGGTATGAGCAGTTCTTC CASSSTGYEQFF
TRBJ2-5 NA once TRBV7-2 TGTGCCAGCAAGTCATTAGTAGGGTTAGGATTGGAAGAGACCCAGTACTTC CASKSLVGLGLEETQYF
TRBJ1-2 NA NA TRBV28 TGTGCCAGCAACCAACGACAGCCTTGGTACGGCTACACCTTC CASNQRQPWYGYTF
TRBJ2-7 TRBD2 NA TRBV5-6 TGTGCCAGCAGCCCTGGACTAGCGGGAGGAACCTACGAGCAGTACTTC CASSPGLAGGTYEQYF
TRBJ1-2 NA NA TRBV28 TGTGCCAGCAGTTTCTTGGACAGACTTAACTATGGCTACACCTTC CASSFLDRLNYGYTF
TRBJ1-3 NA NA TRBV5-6 TGTGCCAGCAGCTTGAGGCCCAGTGCCTCTGGAAACACCATATATTTT CASSLRPSASGNTIYF
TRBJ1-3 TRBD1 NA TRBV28 TGTGCCAGCAGCACCGGACAGGCAGGAAACACCATATATTTT CASSTGQAGNTIYF
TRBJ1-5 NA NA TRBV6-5 TGTGCCAGCAGTCCCCGGGACAATCAGCCCCAGCATTTT CASSPRDNQPQHF
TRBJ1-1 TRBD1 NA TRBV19 TGTGCCAGTAGTGCTAACAGGGGAACTGAAGCTTTCTTT CASSANRGTEAFF
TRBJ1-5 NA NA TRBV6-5 TGTGCCAGCAGTTACTCGGTACGGGGGAATCAGCCCCAGCATTTT CASSYSVRGNQPQHF
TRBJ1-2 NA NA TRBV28 TGTGCCAGCAGTTTGAGCGGAAAGCGGCGATATGGCTACACCTTC CASSLSGKRRYGYTF
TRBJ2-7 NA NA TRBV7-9 TGTGCCAGCAGCTTAGGGGCAGCAGAGGCGTACGAGCAGTACTTC CASSLGAAEAYEQYF
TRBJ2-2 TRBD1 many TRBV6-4 TGTGCCAGCAGTGCCGACAGGGATGGGACCGGGGAGCTGTTTTTT CASSADRDGTGELFF
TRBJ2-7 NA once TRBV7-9 TGTGCCAGCAGCTTTCCCCCCCTCTACGAGCAGTACTTC CASSFPPLYEQYF
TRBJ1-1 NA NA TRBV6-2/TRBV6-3 TGTGCCAGCAGCCGTTTGACGTCAGAGGGCACTGAAGCTTTCTTT CASSRLTSEGTEAFF
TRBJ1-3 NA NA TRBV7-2 TGTGCCAGCAGCTTAGAGGGTGGGGGCTCTGGAAACACCATATATTTT CASSLEGGGSGNTIYF
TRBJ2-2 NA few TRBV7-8 TGTGCCAGCAGCTTCCCGAGGGACCAAAAGCCCCCCGCGAACACCGGGGAGCTGTTTTTT CASSFPRDQKPPANTGELFF
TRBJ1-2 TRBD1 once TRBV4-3 TGCGCCAGCAGCCAAGACGGGACAGGGTCGGCGGGATTCTATGGCTACACCTTC CASSQDGTGSAGFYGYTF
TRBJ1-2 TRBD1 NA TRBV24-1 TGTGCCACCAGTGATTTGGACGGGACAGGGGACTATGGCTACACCTTC CATSDLDGTGDYGYTF
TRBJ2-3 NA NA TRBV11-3 TGTGCCAGCAGCGAGGGGACCAACACAGATACGCAGTATTTT CASSEGTNTDTQYF
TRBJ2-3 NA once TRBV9 TGTGCCAGCAGCGAAAGGACCGGAACTAGCACAGATACGCAGTATTTT CASSERTGTSTDTQYF
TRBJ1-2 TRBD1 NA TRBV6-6 TGTGCCAGCAGTGCTTGGACAGGGAATGTGGATGGCTACACCTTC CASSAWTGNVDGYTF
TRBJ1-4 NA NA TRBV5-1 TGCGCCAGCAGCTTGGAGGGGTCGAATGAAAAACTGTTTTTT CASSLEGSNEKLFF
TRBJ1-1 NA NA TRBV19 TGTGCCAGTAGTCGGGGGCCAGTTGTGAACACTGAAGCTTTCTTT CASSRGPVVNTEAFF